The rows below give T cell receptor beta chains drawn from one sample of a study of response to subunit inactivated influenza vaccine. Via MiXCR, TCRdb re-called the RT-PCR reads, giving one row per CDR3 protein. Here the sample spans over 150,000 distinct CDR3 sequences, about 10% being singletons. The sequencing used CD8+ T cells sorted from PBMCs, collected roughly 24 months after vaccination. The receptors here all came from a man in his fifties or sixties who received an inactivated influenza vaccine. Each CDR3 is given with its conserved first and last residue. The D gene is left open where the match is weak. Not every row has a clone size; where given, it reads once, few, many or a size class.

>-|TRBJ2-7|many|TRBV11-2
TGTGCCAGCAAAATCGTAGCGCCCGTGGACGAGCAGTACTTC
CASKIVAPVDEQYF
>-|TRBJ1-2|few|TRBV5-1
TGCGCCAGCAGCGACAGCGGAGCTAACTATGGCTACACCTTC
CASSDSGANYGYTF
>-|TRBJ2-1|few|TRBV20-1
TGCAGCCGCAACAAGCTAGGGAAAGGGGCCTACAATGAGCAGTTCTTC
CSRNKLGKGAYNEQFF
>-|TRBJ2-1|-|TRBV9
TGTGCCAGCAGCCCATTCTACAATGAGCAGTTCTTC
CASSPFYNEQFF
>TRBD2|TRBJ2-1|-|TRBV29-1
TGCAGCGTCGAAACAACTATACTAGCGGGAGGCCCCCTCCTTTACAATGAGCAGTTCTTC
CSVETTILAGGPLLYNEQFF
>-|TRBJ2-7|-|TRBV19
TGTGCCAGTAGTATAGATTACGGGAGATCCTACGAGCAGTACTTC
CASSIDYGRSYEQYF
>TRBD1|TRBJ1-5|-|TRBV6-2/TRBV6-3
TGTGCCAGCAGTTCGGGGGGACAGGGCAATCAGCCCCAGCATTTT
CASSSGGQGNQPQHF
>TRBD1|TRBJ1-1|-|TRBV7-9
TGTGCCAGCAGCCAGGGGACAGGGGTCTTAGCTTTCTTT
CASSQGTGVLAFF
>-|TRBJ2-1|few|TRBV4-2
TGTGCCAGCAGCCAGGGTTTTGGAAATGAGCAGTTCTTC
CASSQGFGNEQFF
>TRBD2|TRBJ2-1|-|TRBV4-3
TGCGCCAGCAGGGAGGGACTAGCGGATTACAATGAGCAGTTCTTC
CASREGLADYNEQFF
>-|TRBJ2-7|few|TRBV7-9
TGTGCCAGCAGCGGAGCCGGCGAGCAGTACTTC
CASSGAGEQYF
>TRBD2|TRBJ2-1|many|TRBV6-2/TRBV6-3
TGTGCCAGCGCCCAGAGTAGCGGGACCCTCAATGAGCAGTTCTTC
CASAQSSGTLNEQFF
>-|TRBJ2-3|many|TRBV3-1
TGTGCCAGCAGCCAAGACTCCTTGACAGATAGCACAGATACGCAGTATTTT
CASSQDSLTDSTDTQYF
>-|TRBJ1-1|-|TRBV28
TGTGCCAGCAGTTTCCACGGATTTGAAGCTTTCTTT
CASSFHGFEAFF
>-|TRBJ2-1|many|TRBV2
TGTGCCAGCAGTGGAACTAGCTTCGATGAGCAGTTCTTC
CASSGTSFDEQFF
>-|TRBJ2-1|-|TRBV2
TGTGCCAGAGACACGAGATACAATGAGCAGTTCTTC
CARDTRYNEQFF